This TCR beta chain was documented in a study of blood T cell repertoires in COVID-19. Turning to the study itself: Researchers got acute and convalescent COVID-19 samples from the United States, Italy and Spain. PBMCs, B-cell-depleted T cells, or T cells provided the cDNA or gDNA that made up the material.

This clone was seen a few times. In the authors' workflow: It was from reference gene primer amplification that nucleated cell counts were estimated. Sequencing used immunoSEQ multiplex PCR; TCRdb keeps in-frame clones, though not all of them. D and trimming come from the DNA, and the V and J calls and clone size come from that table. Among more than 250,000 clones, 87% were seen once, and the ten largest hold 1%. The CDR3 sequence is 14 residues long. Unmatched junction bases numbered 8, after V lost 10 bases and J lost 8 bases. Germline assignment: CDR1 SNHLY and CDR2 FYNNEI. Material: peripheral blood. The J gene is TRBJ1-6, the V gene TRBV2; 10 bases are shared with TRBD1. The receptor's source is a man aged 50 to 60 with active or convalescent COVID-19. The CDR3 DNA reads TGTGCCATCAAGACAGGGGGCTTAGATTCACCCCTCCACTTT. Amino acid sequence: CAIKTGGLDSPLHF.